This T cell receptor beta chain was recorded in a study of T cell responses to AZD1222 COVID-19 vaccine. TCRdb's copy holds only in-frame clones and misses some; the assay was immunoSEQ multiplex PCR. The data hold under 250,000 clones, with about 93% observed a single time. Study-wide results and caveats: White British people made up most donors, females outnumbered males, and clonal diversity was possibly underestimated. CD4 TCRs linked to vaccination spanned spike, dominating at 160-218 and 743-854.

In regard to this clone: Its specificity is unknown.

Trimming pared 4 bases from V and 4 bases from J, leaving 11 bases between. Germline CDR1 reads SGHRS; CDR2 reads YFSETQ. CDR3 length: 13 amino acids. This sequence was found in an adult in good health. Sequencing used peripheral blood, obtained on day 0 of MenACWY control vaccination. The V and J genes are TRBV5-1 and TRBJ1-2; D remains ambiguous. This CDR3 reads CASSPDNAYGYTF. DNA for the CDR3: TGCGCCAGCAGCCCCGACAACGCCTATGGCTACACCTTC.